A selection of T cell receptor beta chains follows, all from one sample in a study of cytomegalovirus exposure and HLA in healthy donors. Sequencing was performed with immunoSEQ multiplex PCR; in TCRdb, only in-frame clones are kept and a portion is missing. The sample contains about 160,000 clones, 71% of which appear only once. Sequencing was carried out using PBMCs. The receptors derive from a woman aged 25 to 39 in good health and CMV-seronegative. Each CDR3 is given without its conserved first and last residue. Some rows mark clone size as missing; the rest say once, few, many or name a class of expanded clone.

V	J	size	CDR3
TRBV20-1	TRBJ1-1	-	SASPTVEAF
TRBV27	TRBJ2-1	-	ASSPIDRTYNEQF
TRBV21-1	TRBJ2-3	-	ASSTSDRAIMVTQY
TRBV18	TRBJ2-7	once	ASSPAGLAKYEQY
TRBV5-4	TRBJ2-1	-	ASNPRREGFNEQF
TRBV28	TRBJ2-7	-	ASSLYGGPSYEQY
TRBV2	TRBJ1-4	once	AGQQGAVGTNEKLF
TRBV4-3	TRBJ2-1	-	ASSQPGYNEQF
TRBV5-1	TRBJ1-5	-	ASSSAGGLGQPQH
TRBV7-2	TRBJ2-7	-	ASSSTYEQY
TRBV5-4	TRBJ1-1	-	ASSRGTEAF
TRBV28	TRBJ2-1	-	ASSLDRGMGNEQF
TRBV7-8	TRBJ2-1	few	ASSLQLEGEQF
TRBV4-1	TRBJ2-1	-	ASSQASGSEVNEQF
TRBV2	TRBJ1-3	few	ASSPPGLRTGNTIY
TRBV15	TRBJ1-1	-	ATTAVLNTEAF
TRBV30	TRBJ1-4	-	AWSRGRKATNEKLF
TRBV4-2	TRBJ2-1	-	ASSQDRALAGGRDEQF
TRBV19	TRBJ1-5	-	ASSWADNQPQH
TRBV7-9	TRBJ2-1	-	ASSLESGVEQF
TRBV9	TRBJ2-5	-	ASSGGRQETQY
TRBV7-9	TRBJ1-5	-	ASSFGQGGQPQH
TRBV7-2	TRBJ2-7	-	ASSARLGTSGNEQY
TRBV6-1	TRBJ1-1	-	ASSRQGDTEAF
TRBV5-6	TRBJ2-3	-	ASSLGLTSTDTQY
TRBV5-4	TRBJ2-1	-	ASSLTGGHEQF
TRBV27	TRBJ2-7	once	ASSPYLTVTYEQY
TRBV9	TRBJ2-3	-	ASSVAGVQGASTDTQY
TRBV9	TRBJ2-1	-	ASSVLDPKRGEQF
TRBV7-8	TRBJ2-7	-	ASSLGGTSRYEQY
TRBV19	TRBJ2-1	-	ASRGGPAYNEQF